Listed below are T cell receptor beta chains from one sample, sequenced in a study of blood T cell repertoires in COVID-19. Profiled with immunoSEQ multiplex PCR; TCRdb holds only in-frame clones, not every one. The repertoire holds roughly 190,000 clones, approximately 86% seen once, with roughly 3.4% in the top ten. Specimen: peripheral blood. Receptors originate from an older man with acute or convalescent COVID-19. Each CDR3 is given with its conserved first and last residue. Each record gives: clone size, J gene, V gene, D gene, CDR3 protein, CDR3 DNA. D genes are given only for firm matches. Clone sizes are given selectively: once, few, many, or a class where the clone is expanded.

clone size: once
J gene: TRBJ2-3
V gene: TRBV20-1
D gene: .
CDR3 protein: CSASARRQPTDTQYF
CDR3 DNA: TGCAGTGCTAGTGCCCGGAGGCAACCCACAGATACGCAGTATTTT

clone size: .
J gene: TRBJ2-7
V gene: TRBV30
D gene: .
CDR3 protein: CAFLRENSYEQYF
CDR3 DNA: TGTGCCTTTTTGCGGGAAAATTCCTACGAGCAGTACTTC

clone size: few
J gene: TRBJ2-3
V gene: TRBV6-2/TRBV6-3
D gene: .
CDR3 protein: CASSYPWVRDTQYF
CDR3 DNA: TGTGCCAGCAGTTACCCATGGGTCAGGGATACGCAGTATTTT

clone size: .
J gene: TRBJ2-2
V gene: TRBV5-1
D gene: .
CDR3 protein: CASSFTGLRNTGELFF
CDR3 DNA: TGCGCCAGCAGCTTCACGGGTCTTCGGAACACCGGGGAGCTGTTTTTT

clone size: .
J gene: TRBJ2-2
V gene: TRBV5-6
D gene: .
CDR3 protein: CASSRGAANTGELFF
CDR3 DNA: TGTGCCAGCAGCCGTGGGGCGGCCAACACCGGGGAGCTGTTTTTT

clone size: .
J gene: TRBJ1-2
V gene: TRBV3-1/TRBV3-2
D gene: .
CDR3 protein: CASSQGGQQNYGYTF
CDR3 DNA: TGTGCCAGCAGCCAAGGGGGGCAGCAAAACTATGGCTACACCTTC

clone size: .
J gene: TRBJ2-3
V gene: TRBV19
D gene: TRBD2
CDR3 protein: CASSKGLAGVMIDTQYF
CDR3 DNA: TGTGCCAGTAGTAAGGGACTAGCGGGAGTTATGATAGATACGCAGTATTTT

clone size: .
J gene: TRBJ2-7
V gene: TRBV4-1
D gene: .
CDR3 protein: CASSPLYAQGSYEQYF
CDR3 DNA: TGCGCCAGCAGCCCCCTCTATGCCCAGGGATCCTACGAGCAGTACTTC

clone size: once
J gene: TRBJ2-1
V gene: TRBV24-1
D gene: TRBD2
CDR3 protein: CATSDVAGGPSYNEQFF
CDR3 DNA: TGTGCCACCAGTGATGTAGCGGGGGGGCCGTCCTACAATGAGCAGTTCTTC

clone size: .
J gene: TRBJ1-3
V gene: TRBV30
D gene: .
CDR3 protein: CAWSVAFSGNTIYF
CDR3 DNA: TGTGCCTGGAGTGTGGCTTTCTCTGGAAACACCATATATTTT

clone size: .
J gene: TRBJ2-3
V gene: TRBV10-2
D gene: .
CDR3 protein: CASSESSSPDTQYF
CDR3 DNA: TGCGCCAGCAGTGAGTCGAGTAGTCCAGATACGCAGTATTTT

clone size: .
J gene: TRBJ1-1
V gene: TRBV5-5
D gene: .
CDR3 protein: CASSLIWGHNTEAFF
CDR3 DNA: TGTGCCAGCAGCTTGATTTGGGGCCATAACACTGAAGCTTTCTTT

clone size: once
J gene: TRBJ2-5
V gene: TRBV5-6
D gene: TRBD1
CDR3 protein: CASSLVGGATKETQYF
CDR3 DNA: TGTGCCAGCAGCTTGGTAGGGGGCGCGACCAAAGAGACCCAGTACTTC

clone size: .
J gene: TRBJ2-1
V gene: TRBV19
D gene: .
CDR3 protein: CASSIGQGLPYNEQFF
CDR3 DNA: TGTGCCAGTAGTATAGGCCAGGGCCTACCTTACAATGAGCAGTTCTTC

clone size: once
J gene: TRBJ2-5
V gene: TRBV3-1/TRBV3-2
D gene: TRBD1
CDR3 protein: CASSPQGQGETQYF
CDR3 DNA: TGTGCCAGCAGTCCCCAGGGACAGGGAGAGACCCAGTACTTC

clone size: .
J gene: TRBJ1-1
V gene: TRBV7-9
D gene: .
CDR3 protein: CASSRDAGDEAFF
CDR3 DNA: TGTGCCAGCAGTCGGGACGCAGGGGATGAAGCTTTCTTT

clone size: .
J gene: TRBJ2-3
V gene: TRBV4-1
D gene: TRBD2
CDR3 protein: CASSQSQSGGADTQYF
CDR3 DNA: TGCGCCAGCAGCCAATCTCAGAGCGGGGGGGCAGATACGCAGTATTTT

clone size: .
J gene: TRBJ2-7
V gene: TRBV28
D gene: .
CDR3 protein: CASSLGQLPREQYF
CDR3 DNA: TGTGCCAGCAGTTTAGGACAGCTACCACGAGAGCAGTACTTC

clone size: .
J gene: TRBJ2-3
V gene: TRBV10-3
D gene: TRBD2
CDR3 protein: CAISFSGSTVDTQYF
CDR3 DNA: TGTGCCATCAGTTTTAGCGGGAGTACGGTAGATACGCAGTATTTT

clone size: .
J gene: TRBJ1-4
V gene: TRBV5-1
D gene: .
CDR3 protein: CASSLGQAGEKLFF
CDR3 DNA: TGCGCCAGCAGCTTGGGACAGGCCGGCGAAAAACTGTTTTTT

clone size: .
J gene: TRBJ1-4
V gene: TRBV3-1/TRBV3-2
D gene: .
CDR3 protein: CASRAKGEKLFF
CDR3 DNA: TGTGCCAGCCGAGCGAAAGGTGAAAAACTGTTTTTT

clone size: .
J gene: TRBJ2-7
V gene: TRBV12-3/TRBV12-4
D gene: TRBD1
CDR3 protein: CASSPDRAEQYF
CDR3 DNA: TGTGCCAGCAGCCCGGACAGGGCCGAGCAGTACTTC

clone size: .
J gene: TRBJ1-5
V gene: TRBV4-1
D gene: TRBD1
CDR3 protein: CASSQAWTGERPQHF
CDR3 DNA: TGCGCCAGCAGCCAAGCCTGGACAGGGGAGCGGCCCCAGCATTTT

clone size: .
J gene: TRBJ2-1
V gene: TRBV9
D gene: .
CDR3 protein: CASSLSRENNEQFF
CDR3 DNA: TGTGCCAGCAGCCTCAGCCGGGAGAACAATGAGCAGTTCTTC

clone size: .
J gene: TRBJ1-4
V gene: TRBV4-3
D gene: .
CDR3 protein: CASSQPRKQTKLFF
CDR3 DNA: TGCGCCAGCAGCCAGCCCCGGAAGCAGACTAAACTGTTTTTT

clone size: once
J gene: TRBJ2-5
V gene: TRBV20-1
D gene: TRBD1
CDR3 protein: CSASHRGQETQYF
CDR3 DNA: TGCAGTGCTAGTCACAGGGGGCAGGAGACCCAGTACTTC

clone size: .
J gene: TRBJ1-2
V gene: TRBV19
D gene: .
CDR3 protein: CASSIWGANYGYTF
CDR3 DNA: TGTGCCAGTAGTATATGGGGAGCTAACTATGGCTACACCTTC

clone size: .
J gene: TRBJ1-4
V gene: TRBV6-1
D gene: .
CDR3 protein: CASSEKMGHPNEKLFF
CDR3 DNA: TGTGCCAGCAGTGAAAAGATGGGACACCCTAATGAAAAACTGTTTTTT

clone size: .
J gene: TRBJ1-1
V gene: TRBV20-1
D gene: .
CDR3 protein: CSASSGTVNTEAFF
CDR3 DNA: TGCAGTGCTAGTAGCGGAACAGTGAACACTGAAGCTTTCTTT

clone size: .
J gene: TRBJ1-5
V gene: TRBV4-1
D gene: .
CDR3 protein: CASSDVETDSNQPQHF
CDR3 DNA: TGCGCCAGCAGCGACGTGGAGACAGATAGCAATCAGCCCCAGCATTTT

clone size: few
J gene: TRBJ1-3
V gene: TRBV10-1
D gene: .
CDR3 protein: CASSESSVGNTIYF
CDR3 DNA: TGCGCCAGCAGTGAGTCCTCCGTCGGAAACACCATATATTTT

clone size: .
J gene: TRBJ2-7
V gene: TRBV14
D gene: .
CDR3 protein: CASSQDMSSEQYF
CDR3 DNA: TGTGCCAGCAGCCAAGACATGAGCTCCGAGCAGTACTTC

clone size: .
J gene: TRBJ1-2
V gene: TRBV6-6
D gene: .
CDR3 protein: CASSYFPQESYTF
CDR3 DNA: TGTGCCAGCAGTTACTTCCCCCAAGAGAGCTACACCTTC

clone size: once
J gene: TRBJ2-2
V gene: TRBV5-4
D gene: TRBD1
CDR3 protein: CASSRTGEHTGELFF
CDR3 DNA: TGTGCCAGCAGCAGGACAGGGGAGCACACCGGGGAGCTGTTTTTT

clone size: .
J gene: TRBJ1-2
V gene: TRBV19
D gene: .
CDR3 protein: CASSIDGSGPLAGYTF
CDR3 DNA: TGTGCCAGTAGTATCGATGGGTCAGGCCCGCTCGCGGGCTACACCTTC

clone size: .
J gene: TRBJ2-7
V gene: TRBV28
D gene: .
CDR3 protein: CASRDSVSYEQYF
CDR3 DNA: TGTGCCAGCAGAGACAGTGTCTCCTACGAGCAGTACTTC